This T cell receptor beta chain emerged from a study of regulatory T cells in long-lasting Graves disease (dated by TCRdb to about 2021). General notes on the study: Persistent Graves' disease meant more than 5 years of antithyroid drug treatment with TSH receptor autoantibodies that stayed positive. On average, persistent Graves' disease patients in the clinical cohort had been on antithyroid drugs for approximately ten years. A total of around 35 samples underwent TCR sequencing, from roughly 13 patients with persistent Graves' disease and 20 or so patients with newly diagnosed Graves' disease. The study was conducted in China and was registered as a clinical trial. This study used TCR sequencing and RNA sequencing of peripheral blood to compare persistent Graves' disease patients against newly diagnosed Graves' disease patients.

Trimming removed 3 bases from V and 13 bases from J, leaving 12 bases between the germline ends. The germline V gene provides CDR1 MDHEN and CDR2 SYDVKM. The CDR3 starts with the cysteine, ends with the phenylalanine, and has 12 residues. CDR3 DNA is the only sequence kept; it has 36 bases, read in frame from the first base. The library was obtained by multiplex PCR. Instrument on record: Illumina HiSeq 4000. TCR beta libraries were built with iRepertoire HTBI primers and Arm-PCR amplification of CDR3 regions. Before sequencing, the PCR products went through gel purification. The paper's processing steps were these. Gene usage analysis of CDR3 amino acid clonotypes relied on the 60 or so TRBV and about 13 TRBJ segments identified across samples. Filtered high-quality paired reads were merged into contigs using COPE and FqMerger. BLAST was used to align contigs to IMGT TRBV, TRBD and TRBJ reference genes, and CDR3 was defined according to IMGT. Clonotypes above 0.1% frequency were classified as highly expanded clones. Shannon entropy served as the measure of repertoire diversity, while the Gini coefficient captured V-J evenness. Clonotypes shared by more than one individual were considered public. Clones were called with MiXCR by TCRdb after fastp trimmed the public reads at Q25, and only in-frame beta chains were retained. A single entry per CDR3 protein holds the most common genes and DNA from its merged rows. These V and J calls rely on TCRdb rather than the paper's analysis. The sample includes 400,000 to 500,000 distinct CDR3 sequences, with 20% to 25% observed a single time. 7% to 9% of the sample is taken by the ten largest.

The time point label, read with the paper, signifies: persistent/refractory GD, antithyroid drugs over 5 years with positive TRAb. RNA was extracted from PBMCs in TRIzol for both TCR sequencing and RNA sequencing. Graves' disease was diagnosed according to American Thyroid Association guidelines. The patients came from an endocrinology department in Xi'an, China. Each patient gave approximately 8.8 milliliters of peripheral blood, collected in an EDTA anticoagulant tube. PBMCs were isolated by Ficoll Paque Plus density gradient separation without further T cell sorting. RNA quality was checked with an Agilent 2100 Bioanalyzer and agarose gel, and concentration with a NanoDrop 2000. Points on this clonotype: Its antigen remains undetermined. No base qualities exist here, and no much larger clone lies one base off it.

Broader findings and caveats from the paper: Compared with newly diagnosed patients, persistent Graves' disease patients had lower TCR Shannon entropy and fewer highly expanded clones, which suggests clonal expansion. Preferential use of TRBV28, TRBJ1-2 and TRBJ2-5 was observed in persistent disease, whereas TRBV20-1 and TRBJ2-1 were favored in newly diagnosed disease. Only peripheral blood was studied, because thyroid tissue, the primary lesion, was inaccessible. The small sample size was acknowledged by the authors as a limitation that may reduce accuracy. Patients with persistent disease shared more public clonotypes (fewer than 3,000) than newly diagnosed patients did (966). Sequencing and analysis were limited to the TCR beta chain.

The source material was peripheral blood mononuclear cells (PBMCs), sampled when the disease was refractory, from a patient treated with antithyroid drugs. The chain couples TRBV28 to TRBJ2-2; no D gene can be assigned with confidence. The clonotype was recovered from a female donor with Graves disease. The CDR3 in this case is CASSFYNVGLFF. DNA sequence: TGTGCCAGCAGTTTCTACAACGTAGGGCTGTTTTTT.